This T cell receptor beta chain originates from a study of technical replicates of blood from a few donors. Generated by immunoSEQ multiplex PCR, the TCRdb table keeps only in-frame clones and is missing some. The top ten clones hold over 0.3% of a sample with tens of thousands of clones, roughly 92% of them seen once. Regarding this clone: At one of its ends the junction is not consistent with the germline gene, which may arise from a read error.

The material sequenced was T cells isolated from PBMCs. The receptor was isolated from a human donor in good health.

CDR3 amino acids: CASSAEHRGAAF. The CDR3 bases are TGTGCCAGCAGTGCCGAACACCGGGGAGCTGCTTTT. The chain joins TRBV6-1 to TRBJ2-2; TRBD2 is a possible D gene (5 bases). Per the germline V gene, CDR1 is MNHNS and CDR2 is SASEGT. The CDR3 totals 12 residues.